This TCR beta chain comes out of a study of response to subunit inactivated influenza vaccine (dated by TCRdb to the late 2010s). Regarding the research as a whole: To follow how T cells responded to a trivalent subunit inactivated influenza vaccine, the researchers relied on deep quantitative profiling of the T cell receptor repertoire. What the work shows at the level of the full study, not this receptor alone: The authors proposed that each seasonal influenza vaccination may bring in only a limited number of new T cells.

A remark on this clonotype: Its antigen is not yet known. Per-nucleotide qualities are absent, and no much larger clonotype sits a single base away.

This sample's time point label indicates: approximately 40 days after influenza vaccine administration. Library construction relied on RT-PCR. Sequencing instrument: Illumina HiSeq 2500. TCRdb reworked the public reads: Q25 trimming with fastp, MiXCR clone assembly, productive beta chains retained. Entries are consolidated by CDR3 protein sequence, retaining the most common genes and DNA. Here the sample has about 160,000 distinct CDR3 sequences; about a tenth occur a single time. 12% of the sample goes to the ten largest clones. Cut back by 5 bases and 10 bases, the V and J ends lie 12 bases apart. The CDR3 runs 12 residues from the cysteine to the phenylalanine. Of the read, only the CDR3 DNA is kept; its 36 bases are in frame from base 1. CDR1 is given as MDHEN and CDR2 as SYDVKM, both from the germline V gene.

This sample comprised non-naive T cells sorted from PBMCs, obtained more than 35 days after vaccination. According to the study, the label for this sample's cell subset or site signals: memory T cell fraction. The origin of this receptor is a man in his fifties who received an inactivated influenza vaccine. Donor details come from another sample of the same person, matched by shared clones. The chain employs TRBV28 and TRBJ1-5; the D gene cannot be named for sure. The CDR3 region reads CASSPSKGPQHF. The DNA reads as follows: TGTGCCAGCAGTCCATCCAAGGGACCCCAGCATTTT.